A selection of T cell receptor beta chains follows, all from one sample in a study of cytomegalovirus exposure and HLA in healthy donors. Profiled with immunoSEQ multiplex PCR; TCRdb holds only in-frame clones, not every one. This sample carries 58,000 or so clones, roughly 80% of them seen once, and the ten largest clones take under 25%. Sequencing input: PBMCs. Every receptor here comes from a woman in her thirties or forties in good health and CMV-seropositive. CDR3s include the opening cysteine and the closing phenylalanine or tryptophan. The D gene is left open where the match is weak. The size entry is marked missing in some rows and otherwise reads once, few, many or a size class.

v_gene,d_gene,j_gene,abundance,CDR3nt,CDR3aa
TRBV6-4,.,TRBJ2-2,.,TGTGCCAGCAGTGACGGGACAAAAAACACCGGGGAGCTGTTTTTT,CASSDGTKNTGELFF
TRBV19,.,TRBJ1-1,.,TGTGCCACCACAAGAACAGGGTATGGGAACACTGAAGCTTTCTTT,CATTRTGYGNTEAFF
TRBV19,TRBD2,TRBJ2-3,.,TGTGCCAGTAGTATCCTAGCGGGGAGATCAGATACGCAGTATTTT,CASSILAGRSDTQYF
TRBV30,.,TRBJ1-2,.,TGTGCCTGGATCAGGGGTGATTATGGCTACACCTTC,CAWIRGDYGYTF
TRBV12-5,TRBD1,TRBJ1-4,.,TGTGCTAGTGGTTTGACAGGGGAAGAAAAACTGTTTTTT,CASGLTGEEKLFF
TRBV19,.,TRBJ2-1,once,TGTGCCAGTAGTCCAAAGACTAGATGGGCCAGCTCCTACAATGAGCAGTTCTTC,CASSPKTRWASSYNEQFF
TRBV11-2,TRBD1,TRBJ1-2,.,TGTGCCAGCAGCTTAGATGGACAGGGGAGGGCTAGAGGCTACACCTTC,CASSLDGQGRARGYTF
TRBV7-2,TRBD1,TRBJ2-7,once,TGTGCCAGCAGCTTAGGACAGGGAAAGGAGTACGAGCAGTACTTC,CASSLGQGKEYEQYF
TRBV6-5,.,TRBJ2-1,.,TGTGCCAGCAGTTATTTAGGGGTTCACTCCTACAATGAGCAGTTCTTC,CASSYLGVHSYNEQFF
TRBV6-5,.,TRBJ1-2,.,TGTGCCAGCCGCCTAGGAAGGAGAGGGGGCTACACCTTC,CASRLGRRGGYTF
TRBV29-1,.,TRBJ2-1,.,TGCAGCTTTTTCGAAAGGAGCTACAATGAGCAGTTCTTC,CSFFERSYNEQFF
TRBV7-9,TRBD2,TRBJ2-1,once,TGTTCCAGCAGCCCCCCCCCGAGTAAGAGCGGGGGGGCCAATGAGCAGTTCTTC,CSSSPPPSKSGGANEQFF
TRBV30,.,TRBJ1-2,.,TGTGCCTGGAGTGTTTTCGGGAACTATGGCTACACCTTC,CAWSVFGNYGYTF
TRBV15,.,TRBJ2-7,.,TGTGCCACCAGCAGCCACTCCTACGAGCAGTACTTC,CATSSHSYEQYF
TRBV30,.,TRBJ1-2,.,TGTGCCTGGAAGTGGGGCCTAGGGGAAGCCTATGGCTACACCTTC,CAWKWGLGEAYGYTF
TRBV5-1,.,TRBJ2-3,.,TGCGCCAGCAGCTCGTCAAGAGGTAGTTGGGCAGATACGCAGTATTTT,CASSSSRGSWADTQYF
TRBV5-5,.,TRBJ1-2,.,TGTGCCAGCAGATCCGGGTCGGGGGTGAACTATGGCTACACCTTC,CASRSGSGVNYGYTF
TRBV21-1,.,TRBJ1-2,few,TGTGCCAGCAGCAAGGACGAGGGGGCCGAAAGCTATGGCTACACCTTC,CASSKDEGAESYGYTF
TRBV5-1,TRBD2,TRBJ2-7,.,TGCGCCAGCAAACTAGCGGGGAGCTACGAGCAGTACTTC,CASKLAGSYEQYF
TRBV7-2,.,TRBJ2-3,once,TGTGCCAGCAGCGGCTTTGCAGATACGCAGTATTTT,CASSGFADTQYF
TRBV10-2,.,TRBJ1-2,few,TGCGCCAGCAATAGCGGGTATCATAACTATGGCTACACCTTC,CASNSGYHNYGYTF
TRBV28,TRBD2,TRBJ2-1,.,TGTGCCAGCAGTTCCCCGACGCGGGGGAGATACAATGAGCAGTTCTTC,CASSSPTRGRYNEQFF
TRBV7-9,TRBD2,TRBJ2-1,.,TGTGCCAGCAGCTTGACTAGCGGGGGGGTTAATGAGCAGTTCTTC,CASSLTSGGVNEQFF
TRBV7-8,.,TRBJ2-1,.,TGTGCCAGCATTGCCCGGGGTGGGCAGAGGAATGAGCAGTTCTTC,CASIARGGQRNEQFF
TRBV13,.,TRBJ1-1,once,TGTGCCAGCAGCTTGCCAGGGCCGGGTGCCACTGAAGCTTTCTTT,CASSLPGPGATEAFF
TRBV28,TRBD1,TRBJ1-3,.,TGTGCCAGCAGTTTAAGCCACGACAGGGCCACCATATATTTT,CASSLSHDRATIYF
TRBV4-2,.,TRBJ2-7,.,TGTGCCAGCAGCCTCGATGAGCGGCTCGAGCAGTACTTC,CASSLDERLEQYF
TRBV6-6,.,TRBJ1-5,few,TGTGCCAGCAGTTACTCTCAGGATCAGCCCCAGCATTTT,CASSYSQDQPQHF
TRBV11-1,TRBD2,TRBJ2-7,.,TGTGCCAGCAGTTTCGCCGGGGGGACCTCCTACGAGCAGTACTTC,CASSFAGGTSYEQYF
TRBV21-1,.,TRBJ2-7,few,TGTGCCAGCAGCAAAGTTGGTCTAGCGGGGGGGCATGGCGGCTACGAGCAGTACTTC,CASSKVGLAGGHGGYEQYF
TRBV6-1,.,TRBJ1-1,.,TGTGCCAGCAGCATGGGGGGGGACACTGAAGCTTTCTTT,CASSMGGDTEAFF
TRBV7-2,TRBD1,TRBJ1-2,few,TGTGCCAGCAGCTTAATGATAGGACAGGGCCCCGGCTACACCTTC,CASSLMIGQGPGYTF
TRBV14,.,TRBJ2-7,.,TGTGCCAGCAGCCAACTATCGGGGGACGAGCAGTACTTC,CASSQLSGDEQYF
TRBV29-1,.,TRBJ2-5,.,TGCAGCGTTGAGGCCCAAGGGGAAGGGGAGACCCAGTACTTC,CSVEAQGEGETQYF
TRBV6-5,.,TRBJ2-7,.,TGTGCCAGCACACGGGGGAGAGGGAACGAGCAGTACTTC,CASTRGRGNEQYF
TRBV27,.,TRBJ2-7,once,TGTGCCAGCAGTTCGTCCGAAACTCTCGACTACGAGCAGTACTTC,CASSSSETLDYEQYF
TRBV6-5,TRBD2,TRBJ2-7,.,TGTGCCAGCAGTTACAGCGGGGCCTACGAGCAGTACTTC,CASSYSGAYEQYF
TRBV30,TRBD2,TRBJ2-2,few,TGTGCCTGGAGGCCTAGCGGGGTCGGGGAGCTGTTTTTT,CAWRPSGVGELFF
TRBV14,.,TRBJ1-1,.,TGTGCCAGCAGCCAAGAACTAATACGGAGGAACACTGAAGCTTTCTTT,CASSQELIRRNTEAFF
TRBV6-5,.,TRBJ1-5,once,TGTGCCAGCAGTACCCAGCCGGGACAGCCCCAGCATTTT,CASSTQPGQPQHF
TRBV10-2,TRBD1,TRBJ1-5,.,TGCGCCAGCAGCTTAACAGGGGACCAGCCCCAGCATTTT,CASSLTGDQPQHF
TRBV6-5,.,TRBJ1-3,.,TGTGCCAGCAGTCCCCTATCTGGAAACACCATATATTTT,CASSPLSGNTIYF
TRBV9,.,TRBJ1-5,.,TGTGCCAGCGGACAATGGGGGGGAGGTCAGCCCCAGCATTTT,CASGQWGGGQPQHF
TRBV30,.,TRBJ1-1,once,TGTGCCTGGAGTGTACGGACACACGTGGAGGGGGGGACTGAAGCTTTCTTT,CAWSVRTHVEGGTEAFF
TRBV30,.,TRBJ1-3,once,TGTGCCTGGAGTGTAGCCGTTACGGGAAACACCATATATTTT,CAWSVAVTGNTIYF
TRBV13,.,TRBJ2-4,.,TGTGCCAGCAGCTTAGGCGGGGGTCAAAACATTCAGTACTTC,CASSLGGGQNIQYF